This record concerns one TCR beta chain sequence. Its target antigen remains unknown. No much larger clone is present one base from it, and per-base qualities are unavailable. Libraries were prepared through the immunoSEQ multiplex PCR assay. The paper's processing steps were these. To diagnose cytomegalovirus status from the catalog of TCR beta chain sequences, a statistical classification framework was built. TCRdb re-hosts the immuneACCESS table, in-frame sequences only. Its copies lack some clones; in the studies checked, an unresolved V gene accounts for under half of them, and the cause for the rest is not known. That table gives V, J and clone size, and the DNA gave D and trimming. Within this sample are tens of thousands of clones, with about 94% of them counted one time only. The ten most abundant clones make up about 4.2% of the sample. Donors formed part of the validation cohort, which comprised approximately 130 subjects and was distinct from the first cohort of under 800 subjects.

CDR1 SGHVS and CDR2 FQNEAQ were looked up in the germline V gene. Trimming at the junction amounts to 0 bases on V and 7 bases on J, and the germline ends lie 15 bases apart. From its cysteine to its phenylalanine, the CDR3 spans 16 amino acids. Kept here is only the CDR3 DNA, which spans 48 bases and is read in frame from base 1. This record comes from a study of cytomegalovirus exposure and HLA in healthy donors (dated by TCRdb to the late 2010s). Study-level background: The 666 repertoires of the first cohort and the 120 validation repertoires were produced on the same platform, according to a later analysis. To predict cytomegalovirus infection status, the study combined high-throughput TCR immunosequencing, statistical association of individual TCRs with disease status, and machine learning. Along with the roughly 670-subject first cohort, a separate validation cohort of over 90 different subjects was used. The study was designed to test whether signatures of past pathogen exposure could be identified by cataloging public T cell receptors. General study outcomes and caveats: In both the original and validation cohorts, the classifier was reported to diagnose cytomegalovirus status with high specificity and sensitivity. The authors suggested that the approach could potentially be extended to other disease states and immunological phenotypes. Across donors, most TCR sequences were observed very rarely, whereas some public TCRs were present in many individuals. Subsequent analysis determined that TCRs grouped into clusters in the first cohort also showed a tendency toward co-occurrence across the approximately 120 validation repertoires, and approximately 94% of cluster scores exceeded 0. A later analysis had no HLA typing for the validation cohort, so co-occurrence there was scored across all 120 or so repertoires. In the study, some 160 TCR beta chains were listed as associated with cytomegalovirus. A few of the identified cytomegalovirus-associated TCR beta chains were confirmed in vitro to be specific for cytomegalovirus antigens.

This TCR derives from a man in his late teens or twenties in good health and CMV-seropositive. The sample was PBMCs. Recombination linked TRBV7-8 to TRBJ2-2, and perhaps TRBD2 as D gene, on 5 matching bases. Read as DNA, the sequence is TGTGCCAGCAGCTTAGCAAATGTGGGAGTGAACGGGGAGCTGTTTTTT. It specifies CASSLANVGVNGELFF. Reference TRBV7-8 and TRBJ2-2 genes cover what lies past the CDR3, so the full variable domain is GAGVSQSPRYKVAKRGQDVALRCDPISGHVSLFWYQQALGQGPEFLTYFQNEAQLDKSGLPSDRFFAERPEGSVSTLKIQRTQQEDSAVYLCASSLANVGVNGELFFGEGSRLTVL.